A selection of T cell receptor beta chains follows, all from one sample in a study of T cells in Graves' hyperthyroidism and ophthalmopathy. TCRdb ran MiXCR on the multiplex PCR reads and lists one entry per CDR3 protein. The sample contains roughly 640,000 distinct CDR3 sequences, about 16% of which appear only once. The sample taken for sequencing was blood. The source is a woman between 40 and 50 years old with Graves' ophthalmopathy. CDR3s include the opening cysteine and the closing phenylalanine or tryptophan. Clone size is stated in some rows and not others, as once, few, many or a class when expanded.

>TRBJ2-3|TRBV10-3|many
CAISDRASGATDTQYF
>TRBJ2-5|TRBV5-1|few
CASRQGIQETQYF
>TRBJ1-5|TRBV18|NA
CASSQNKGNQPQHF
>TRBJ2-3|TRBV3-1|many
CASSQSWEGETDTQYF
>TRBJ2-6|TRBV11-2|NA
CASSPEGLGANVLTF
>TRBJ2-5|TRBV11-2|many
CASLPSASQAVKAQYF
>TRBJ1-2|TRBV5-1|few
CASSRGQIGYGYTF
>TRBJ2-7|TRBV7-9|many
CASSFSSGTGIEQYF
>TRBJ2-1|TRBV7-3|once
CASSPNQGLAGVGNEQFF
>TRBJ1-1|TRBV7-8|many
CASSLGAGGAFF
>TRBJ2-1|TRBV7-8|many
CASSYGTSHLSYNEQFF
>NA|TRBV18|NA
CASSPGGNEQYF
>TRBJ1-4|TRBV12-3/TRBV12-4|many
CASSFDSATNEKLFF
>TRBJ2-3|TRBV28|many
CASSTPGLAGGLSTDTQYF
>TRBJ1-5|TRBV28|many
CASSLSRNQPQHF
>TRBJ2-1|TRBV13|few
CASSLVGAYNEQFF
>TRBJ2-1|TRBV5-1|many
CATSMRTGVGNEQFF
>TRBJ2-5|TRBV6-1|NA
CASSEQGGLYRQETQYF
>TRBJ1-3|TRBV6-1|many
CASTDRSGQAANTIYF
>TRBJ1-1|TRBV7-2|few
CASSLVARTSAFF
>TRBJ2-7|TRBV7-6|many
CASSLDLAGIYEQYF
>TRBJ2-7|TRBV12-3/TRBV12-4|NA
CASSLAGDTYEQYF
>TRBJ2-2|TRBV5-1|NA
CASSRTSGSSGELFF
>TRBJ2-7|TRBV5-6|NA
CASSLGTGWLEQYF
>TRBJ2-3|TRBV5-5|NA
CASSLAVLLAETDTQYF
>TRBJ2-7|TRBV2|many
CASSEDRAYEQYF
>TRBJ2-3|TRBV5-1|few
CASSFATASSTDTQYF
>TRBJ1-6|TRBV28|NA
CASSLKTLSGGSDSPLHF
>TRBJ2-7|TRBV7-3|many
CASSQTVGGEQYF
>TRBJ2-7|TRBV25-1|many
CASSRTGGNYEQYF
>TRBJ2-2|TRBV30|few
CAWSGRGLGTAGELFF
>TRBJ1-1|TRBV30|many
CAWGIRRTEAFF
>TRBJ1-5|TRBV15|NA
CATSRPAGQGVWGPRHF
>TRBJ1-4|TRBV5-1|few
CASSRKRDINEKLFF
>TRBJ2-7|TRBV28|many
CASSFRDPYEQYF
>TRBJ2-3|TRBV6-5|NA
CASSYSIGGSTDTQYF
>TRBJ1-5|TRBV7-2|many
CASSFWGVSNQPQHF
>TRBJ2-1|TRBV28|NA
CASSQQQGGNEQFF
>TRBJ2-4|TRBV28|many
CASSLGVWVTKNIQYF
>TRBJ1-5|TRBV3-1|many
CASSQGQGGQPQHF
>TRBJ1-1|TRBV6-1|many
CASSEARSYTEAFF
>TRBJ2-5|TRBV6-5|few
CASSYVLGVFETQYF
>TRBJ2-2|TRBV5-1|NA
CASSLGVGLSLNTGELFF
>TRBJ2-1|TRBV12-3/TRBV12-4|many
CASISDRESYNEQFF
>TRBJ2-1|TRBV2|many
CASGGYSYNEQFF